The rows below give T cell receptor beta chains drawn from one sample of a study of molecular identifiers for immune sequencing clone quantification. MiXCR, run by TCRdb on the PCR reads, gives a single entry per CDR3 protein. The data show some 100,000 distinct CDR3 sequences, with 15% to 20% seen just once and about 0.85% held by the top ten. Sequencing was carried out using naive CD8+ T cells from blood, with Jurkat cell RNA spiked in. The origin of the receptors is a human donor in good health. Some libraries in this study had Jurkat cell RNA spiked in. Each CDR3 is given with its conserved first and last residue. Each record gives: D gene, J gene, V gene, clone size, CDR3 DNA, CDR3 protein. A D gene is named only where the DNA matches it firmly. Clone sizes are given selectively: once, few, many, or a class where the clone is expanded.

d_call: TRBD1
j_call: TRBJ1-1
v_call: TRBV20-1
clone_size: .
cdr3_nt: TGCAGTGCCACAGGGGTCCAACAGAACACTGAAGCTTTCTTT
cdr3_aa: CSATGVQQNTEAFF

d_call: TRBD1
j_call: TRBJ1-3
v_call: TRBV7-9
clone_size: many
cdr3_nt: TGTGCCAGCAGCTCGGGACAGAACTTTTTCCCTGGAAACACCATATATTTT
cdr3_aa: CASSSGQNFFPGNTIYF

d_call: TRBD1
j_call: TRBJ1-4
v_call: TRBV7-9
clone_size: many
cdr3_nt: TGTGCCAGCATCCGGGCGGACAGGGCAGGCGAAAAACTGTTTTTT
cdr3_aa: CASIRADRAGEKLFF

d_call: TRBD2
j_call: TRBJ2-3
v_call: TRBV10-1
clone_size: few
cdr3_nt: TGCGCCAGCAGTGGTTCTAGCGGGGAATACACAGATACGCAGTATTTT
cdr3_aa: CASSGSSGEYTDTQYF

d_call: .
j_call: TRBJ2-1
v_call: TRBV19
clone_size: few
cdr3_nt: TGTGCCAGTAGTATATACGGGGCTGAGCAGTTCTTC
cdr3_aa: CASSIYGAEQFF

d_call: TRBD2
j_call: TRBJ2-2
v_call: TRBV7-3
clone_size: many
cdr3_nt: TGTGCCAGCAGCTTACGAGGGACTAGTTTCCTGGACACCGGGGAGCTGTTTTTT
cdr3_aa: CASSLRGTSFLDTGELFF

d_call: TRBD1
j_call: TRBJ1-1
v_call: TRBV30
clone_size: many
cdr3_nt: TGTGCCTGGAGGGCTGACAGGGGGGTGACTGAAGCTTTCTTT
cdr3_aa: CAWRADRGVTEAFF

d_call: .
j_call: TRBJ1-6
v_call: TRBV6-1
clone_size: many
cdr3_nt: TGTGCCAGCAGTGAAAATTCACCCCTCCACTTT
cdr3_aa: CASSENSPLHF

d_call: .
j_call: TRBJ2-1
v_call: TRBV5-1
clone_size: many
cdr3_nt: TGCGCCAGCAGCTTGGACAAGAATGAGCAGTTCTTC
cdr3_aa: CASSLDKNEQFF

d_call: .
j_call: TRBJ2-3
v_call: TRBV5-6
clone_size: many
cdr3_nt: TGTGCCAGCAGCTTGGAGGGACGGTTGCACACAGATACGCAGTATTTT
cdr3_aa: CASSLEGRLHTDTQYF

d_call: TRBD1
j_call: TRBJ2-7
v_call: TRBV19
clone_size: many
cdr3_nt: TGTGCCAGTAGTATTCCGACCGGGACAGGGACCTACGAGCAGTACTTC
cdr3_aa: CASSIPTGTGTYEQYF

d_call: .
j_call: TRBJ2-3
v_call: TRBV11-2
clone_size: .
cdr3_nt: TGTGCCAGCAGCTCCGCGGGACCTCCAGATACGCAGTATTTT
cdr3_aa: CASSSAGPPDTQYF

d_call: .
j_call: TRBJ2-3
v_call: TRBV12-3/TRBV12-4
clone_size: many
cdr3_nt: TGTGCCAGCAGGGGCAGACGCACAGATACGCAGTATTTT
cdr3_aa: CASRGRRTDTQYF

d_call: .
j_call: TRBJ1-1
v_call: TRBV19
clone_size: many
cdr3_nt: TGTGCCACCAGTACCGGGTCTCCTACTATCATGAACACTGAAGCTTTCTTT
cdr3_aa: CATSTGSPTIMNTEAFF

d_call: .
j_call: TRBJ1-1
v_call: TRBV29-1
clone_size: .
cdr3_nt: TGCAGCGTTGTGGTGCAGGAAGCTTTCTTT
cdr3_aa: CSVVVQEAFF